The text below deals with one T cell receptor (beta chain). Germline values: CDR1 SGHNT, CDR2 YENEEA. V lost 1 base and J 1 base, leaving 7 bases between the germline ends. The length of the CDR3 is 14 residues. These data are taken from a study of blood T cell repertoires in COVID-19. Study context: Samples representing acute and convalescent COVID-19 were sourced from the United States, Italy and Spain.

Repertoires were generated with immunoSEQ multiplex PCR, while TCRdb's copy carries only in-frame clones and drops some. The sample shows around 230,000 clones, around four fifths of them seen only once. The specimen sequenced was peripheral blood. V is TRBV11-3 and J is TRBJ1-1; D is ambiguous. The sequence was obtained from a woman in her 70s with active or convalescent COVID-19. This CDR3 reads CASSLGGENTEAFF. The CDR3 nucleotides read TGTGCCAGCAGCTTAGGCGGGGAGAACACTGAAGCTTTCTTT.